Listed below are T cell receptor beta chains from one sample, sequenced in a study of T cell changes during pregnancy in multiple sclerosis. Generated by immunoSEQ multiplex PCR, the TCRdb table keeps only in-frame clones and is missing some. Of 40,000 to 45,000 clones listed, less than 95% are singletons. This sample comprised CD4+ T cells from peripheral blood mononuclear cells, obtained in the third trimester of pregnancy. The receptors were sampled from a female donor with multiple sclerosis, enrolled in a pregnancy study. The CDR3 runs from the conserved cysteine through the conserved F or W. Each record gives: D gene, clone size, V gene, J gene, CDR3 protein, CDR3 DNA. A D gene is named only where the DNA matches it firmly. For some rows the clone size is stated as once, few or many, or as a class when expanded; others skip it.

TRBD2	once	TRBV6-6	TRBJ2-7	CASSYWGGNSYEQYF	TGTGCCAGCAGTTACTGGGGAGGGAACTCCTACGAGCAGTACTTC
TRBD1	once	TRBV7-3	TRBJ1-1	CASSLTPTGMNTEAFF	TGTGCCAGCAGCTTAACCCCGACAGGGATGAACACTGAAGCTTTCTTT
NA	NA	TRBV7-9	TRBJ1-2	CASSLNYGYTF	TGTGCCAGCAGCCTGAACTATGGCTACACCTTC
NA	NA	TRBV18	TRBJ2-6	CASSPGVISSGANVLTF	TGTGCCAGCTCACCCGGGGTAATAAGCTCTGGGGCCAACGTCCTGACTTTC
TRBD1	NA	TRBV19	TRBJ1-2	CASSIPGQGNYGYTF	TGTGCCAGTAGTATCCCCGGACAGGGAAACTATGGCTACACCTTC
TRBD2	NA	TRBV9	TRBJ2-7	CASSPFLAGPYEQYF	TGTGCCAGCAGCCCATTTCTAGCGGGACCCTACGAGCAGTACTTC
TRBD1	NA	TRBV2	TRBJ1-5	CASSAGTGIYSNQPQHF	TGTGCCAGCAGCGCCGGGACAGGGATCTATAGCAATCAGCCCCAGCATTTT
NA	NA	TRBV7-9	TRBJ2-1	CASSFFGGSYNEQFF	TGTGCCAGCAGCTTTTTCGGGGGCTCCTACAATGAGCAGTTCTTC
NA	once	TRBV20-1	TRBJ2-7	CSASENSKQYF	TGCAGTGCTAGTGAGAACTCTAAGCAGTACTTC
TRBD2	NA	TRBV7-9	TRBJ2-3	CASSFGLAGENTQYF	TGTGCCAGCAGCTTTGGACTAGCGGGAGAGAATACGCAGTATTTT
TRBD1	NA	TRBV7-2	TRBJ2-2	CASSLYGQGSGELFF	TGTGCCAGCAGCTTATACGGACAGGGATCCGGGGAGCTGTTTTTT
NA	NA	TRBV25-1	TRBJ2-1	CASSDAGPSYNEQFF	TGTGCCAGCAGTGATGCGGGACCGAGCTACAATGAGCAGTTCTTC
TRBD1	NA	TRBV5-1	TRBJ1-2	CASSLGGGTGNYGYTF	TGCGCCAGCAGCTTGGGAGGAGGGACAGGCAACTACGGCTACACCTTC
NA	NA	TRBV6-5	TRBJ1-5	CASSYPTGTNQPQHF	TGTGCCAGCAGTTACCCGACAGGCACCAATCAGCCCCAGCATTTT
NA	NA	TRBV28	TRBJ2-7	CASSPQGPTYEQYF	TGTGCCAGCAGTCCACAGGGACCCACCTACGAGCAGTACTTC
TRBD2	NA	TRBV7-2	TRBJ2-2	CASSYSGRARTGELFF	TGTGCCAGCAGCTATAGCGGGAGGGCCAGGACCGGGGAGCTGTTTTTT
NA	few	TRBV11-2	TRBJ2-5	CASSTHRGPTETQYF	TGTGCCAGCAGCACGCATAGGGGCCCAACAGAGACCCAGTACTTC
NA	NA	TRBV19	TRBJ2-1	CATSRMAGNYNEQFF	TGTGCCACTTCCCGAATGGCGGGAAACTACAATGAGCAGTTCTTC
NA	medium-sized	TRBV19	TRBJ1-5	CASSFPGGDQPQHF	TGTGCCAGTAGTTTCCCCGGGGGGGATCAGCCCCAGCATTTT
TRBD2	NA	TRBV7-9	TRBJ2-1	CASRFSGNSYNEQFF	TGTGCCAGCAGGTTTAGCGGGAACTCCTACAATGAGCAGTTCTTC
NA	NA	TRBV7-3	TRBJ1-1	CASSSSGISEAFF	TGTGCCAGCAGCTCGTCAGGGATTTCGGAAGCTTTCTTT
NA	NA	TRBV5-1	TRBJ2-7	CASSLVAGYEQYF	TGCGCCAGCAGCTTGGTTGCAGGATACGAGCAGTACTTC
TRBD1	NA	TRBV5-1	TRBJ2-7	CASSRGTATEPQYF	TGCGCCAGCAGCCGTGGGACAGCCACTGAGCCGCAGTACTTC
NA	few	TRBV6-4	TRBJ2-1	CASSDSGRDEQFF	TGTGCCAGCAGTGACTCAGGGCGGGATGAGCAGTTCTTC
NA	NA	TRBV4-3	TRBJ2-3	CASSQDGGGRTDTQYF	TGCGCCAGCAGCCAAGATGGAGGGGGCCGAACAGATACGCAGTATTTT
NA	once	TRBV5-4	TRBJ1-1	CASSPVTRRGNTEAFF	TGTGCCAGCAGCCCCGTGACGAGGCGGGGGAACACTGAAGCTTTCTTT
NA	NA	TRBV19	TRBJ2-3	CASSSWSSTDTQYF	TGTGCCAGTAGTAGTTGGAGTAGCACAGATACGCAGTATTTT
TRBD1	NA	TRBV4-1	TRBJ2-7	CASSPRGQGVSYEQYF	TGCGCCAGCAGCCCCCGGGGACAGGGGGTCTCCTACGAGCAGTACTTC
TRBD2	NA	TRBV11-3	TRBJ2-7	CASSLDSGRLTYEQYF	TGTGCCAGCAGCTTAGATAGCGGGAGGCTCACCTACGAGCAGTACTTC
TRBD2	NA	TRBV27	TRBJ2-7	CASSPQAGVGRGEQYF	TGTGCCAGCAGTCCCCAAGCGGGAGTGGGGCGTGGCGAGCAGTACTTC
NA	NA	TRBV6-5	TRBJ2-5	CASSYSNGEETQYF	TGTGCCAGCAGTTACTCGAACGGAGAAGAGACCCAGTACTTC
TRBD1	NA	TRBV5-1	TRBJ2-3	CASRRADRVGTDTQYF	TGCGCCAGCAGACGAGCCGACAGGGTTGGGACAGATACGCAGTATTTT
NA	NA	TRBV12-5	TRBJ2-5	CASGSSGRGGVETQYF	TGTGCTAGTGGTTCCTCTGGGAGGGGGGGGGTAGAGACCCAGTACTTC
NA	NA	TRBV5-1	TRBJ2-7	CASSRGDKPTYEQYF	TGCGCCAGCAGCCGGGGGGACAAACCTACCTACGAGCAGTACTTC
TRBD1	NA	TRBV10-1	TRBJ1-4	CASSEKSQGNEKLFF	TGCGCCAGCAGTGAGAAATCACAGGGGAACGAAAAACTGTTTTTT
NA	NA	TRBV6-5	TRBJ1-1	CASVRGVGDTEAFF	TGTGCCAGCGTAAGGGGTGTTGGGGACACTGAAGCTTTCTTT
NA	few	TRBV12-5	TRBJ1-1	CASGLDMNTEAFF	TGTGCTAGTGGTTTAGACATGAACACTGAAGCTTTCTTT
TRBD1	NA	TRBV27	TRBJ2-7	CASGTPGQGLHEQYF	TGTGCCAGCGGAACCCCGGGACAGGGTTTACACGAGCAGTACTTC
TRBD1	NA	TRBV7-3	TRBJ1-1	CASSLTGTGITEAFF	TGTGCCAGCAGCTTGACCGGGACAGGGATAACTGAAGCTTTCTTT
NA	NA	TRBV7-9	TRBJ1-3	CASSPLTGSGNTIYF	TGTGCCAGCAGCCCTCTGACGGGTTCCGGAAACACCATATATTTT
NA	NA	TRBV7-3	TRBJ2-2	CASSLSMGRPLLGANTGELFF	TGTGCCAGCAGCTTAAGTATGGGCAGGCCACTCCTTGGCGCGAACACCGGGGAGCTGTTTTTT
NA	few	TRBV6-6	TRBJ1-2	CASSRREGDYGYTF	TGTGCCAGCAGTCGCAGGGAAGGTGACTATGGCTACACCTTC
TRBD2	once	TRBV7-3	TRBJ2-1	CASSPLLAGGEQFF	TGTGCCAGCAGCCCGCTACTAGCGGGAGGTGAGCAGTTCTTC
NA	NA	TRBV18	TRBJ2-7	CASSPPIGGYEQYF	TGTGCCAGCTCACCACCGATCGGCGGCTACGAGCAGTACTTC
NA	once	TRBV5-1	TRBJ1-1	CASSLRPGSGGGTEAFF	TGCGCCAGCAGCTTGAGGCCCGGATCAGGAGGCGGCACTGAAGCTTTCTTT
NA	NA	TRBV19	TRBJ1-2	CASSPQGTNYGYTF	TGTGCCAGTAGTCCACAGGGAACTAACTATGGCTACACCTTC
TRBD1	NA	TRBV14	TRBJ1-2	CASSPTGGVGYTF	TGTGCCAGCAGCCCTACAGGGGGGGTCGGCTACACCTTC
TRBD2	NA	TRBV6-1	TRBJ2-5	CASSRPSGNRETQYF	TGTGCCAGCAGCCGACCTAGCGGGAATCGTGAGACCCAGTACTTC
TRBD2	NA	TRBV11-2	TRBJ2-5	CASSSRLAGVETQYF	TGTGCCAGCAGCTCTAGACTAGCGGGAGTAGAGACCCAGTACTTC
NA	NA	TRBV7-8	TRBJ1-3	CASRMGPGRGNTIYF	TGTGCCAGCAGAATGGGACCGGGGAGGGGAAACACCATATATTTT
TRBD2	NA	TRBV9	TRBJ2-7	CASSVGTSPYEQYF	TGTGCCAGCAGCGTTGGGACTAGCCCCTACGAGCAGTACTTC
TRBD2	NA	TRBV11-2	TRBJ2-3	CASSSRGSDTQYF	TGTGCCAGCAGCTCCCGCGGGAGTGATACGCAGTATTTT
TRBD1	once	TRBV27	TRBJ1-2	CASSFTPGQAVNYGYTF	TGTGCCAGCAGTTTTACTCCGGGACAGGCGGTTAACTATGGCTACACCTTC